Listed below are T cell receptor beta chains from one sample, sequenced in a study of shared clonotypes between healthy human individuals. Sequencing used immunoSEQ multiplex PCR; TCRdb keeps in-frame clones, though not all of them. The sample consists of roughly 770,000 clones, about 96% of them appearing once. The sequenced sample was naive CD8+ T cells sorted from blood. The receptors come from a young man in good health. The CDR3 runs from the conserved cysteine through the conserved F or W. The D gene is left open where the match is weak. A row's size may be missing; if present it is once, few, many or a size class.

CDR3aa: CASSEGRTYNEQFF; CDR3nt: TGCGCCAGCAGTGAAGGGCGGACCTACAATGAGCAGTTCTTC; j_gene: TRBJ2-1; d_gene: -; abundance: -; v_gene: TRBV10-2
CDR3aa: CASSLYGGGSHQPQHF; CDR3nt: TGCGCCAGCAGCTTGTACGGCGGCGGGTCCCACCAGCCCCAGCATTTT; j_gene: TRBJ1-5; d_gene: -; abundance: -; v_gene: TRBV5-1
CDR3aa: CASSVTGAAYNEQFF; CDR3nt: TGTGCCAGCAGCGTAACAGGGGCCGCCTACAATGAGCAGTTCTTC; j_gene: TRBJ2-1; d_gene: TRBD1; abundance: -; v_gene: TRBV9
CDR3aa: CASSHLKTGELFF; CDR3nt: TGCGCCAGCAGCCACCTTAAGACCGGGGAGCTGTTTTTT; j_gene: TRBJ2-2; d_gene: -; abundance: once; v_gene: TRBV4-3
CDR3aa: CAISEPRGLNSGNTIYF; CDR3nt: TGTGCCATCAGTGAGCCAAGGGGACTGAACTCTGGAAACACCATATATTTT; j_gene: TRBJ1-3; d_gene: -; abundance: -; v_gene: TRBV10-3
CDR3aa: CASSEGRHSNQPQHF; CDR3nt: TGTGCCAGCAGTGAAGGACGGCATAGCAATCAGCCCCAGCATTTT; j_gene: TRBJ1-5; d_gene: -; abundance: -; v_gene: TRBV6-1
CDR3aa: CASSSLPGPYEQYF; CDR3nt: TGTGCCAGCAGTTCCCTTCCAGGCCCCTACGAGCAGTACTTC; j_gene: TRBJ2-7; d_gene: -; abundance: -; v_gene: TRBV27
CDR3aa: CASSPGTGMVDEQFF; CDR3nt: TGTGCCAGCAGCCCCGGGACAGGGATGGTTGATGAGCAGTTCTTC; j_gene: TRBJ2-1; d_gene: TRBD1; abundance: -; v_gene: TRBV7-7
CDR3aa: CASRDRGTDTQYF; CDR3nt: TGTGCCAGCAGGGACAGGGGAACAGATACGCAGTATTTT; j_gene: TRBJ2-3; d_gene: TRBD1; abundance: -; v_gene: TRBV6-6
CDR3aa: CASTGAYEQYF; CDR3nt: TGCGCCAGTACCGGGGCGTACGAGCAGTACTTC; j_gene: TRBJ2-7; d_gene: -; abundance: -; v_gene: TRBV10-2
CDR3aa: CASSDSPGGGDTQYF; CDR3nt: TGTGCCAGCAGTGACTCGCCAGGGGGCGGAGATACGCAGTATTTT; j_gene: TRBJ2-3; d_gene: TRBD1; abundance: -; v_gene: TRBV6-4
CDR3aa: CASSLATPNQPQHF; CDR3nt: TGTGCCAGCAGCTTAGCCACCCCCAATCAGCCCCAGCATTTT; j_gene: TRBJ1-5; d_gene: -; abundance: once; v_gene: TRBV7-9
CDR3aa: CASSELAGGYNEQFF; CDR3nt: TGTGCCAGCTCGGAACTAGCGGGAGGATACAATGAGCAGTTCTTC; j_gene: TRBJ2-1; d_gene: TRBD2; abundance: -; v_gene: TRBV27
CDR3aa: CSVCPYPVSYEQYF; CDR3nt: TGCAGCGTGTGCCCATATCCGGTCTCCTACGAGCAGTACTTC; j_gene: TRBJ2-7; d_gene: -; abundance: -; v_gene: TRBV29-1
CDR3aa: CASSLETSGLSKPYEQYF; CDR3nt: TGTGCCAGCAGCTTAGAGACTAGCGGTCTTTCAAAACCCTACGAGCAGTACTTC; j_gene: TRBJ2-7; d_gene: TRBD2; abundance: once; v_gene: TRBV7-8
CDR3aa: CASSIGGETGELFF; CDR3nt: TGTGCCAGTAGTATCGGAGGGGAGACCGGGGAGCTGTTTTTT; j_gene: TRBJ2-2; d_gene: -; abundance: once; v_gene: TRBV19
CDR3aa: CASSKTLADSSYEQYF; CDR3nt: TGTGCCAGCAGCAAAACACTAGCGGACAGCTCCTACGAGCAGTACTTC; j_gene: TRBJ2-7; d_gene: TRBD2; abundance: -; v_gene: TRBV13
CDR3aa: CAWSVFTNGGLRSYEQYF; CDR3nt: TGTGCCTGGAGTGTATTCACCAACGGGGGCCTACGCTCCTACGAGCAGTACTTC; j_gene: TRBJ2-7; d_gene: -; abundance: -; v_gene: TRBV30
CDR3aa: CASSLEIPGLDEQYF; CDR3nt: TGCGCCAGCAGCTTGGAAATACCGGGATTGGACGAGCAGTACTTC; j_gene: TRBJ2-7; d_gene: -; abundance: once; v_gene: TRBV5-1
CDR3aa: CSVLGDSIYEQYF; CDR3nt: TGCAGCGTTCTCGGTGATTCGATCTACGAGCAGTACTTC; j_gene: TRBJ2-7; d_gene: -; abundance: once; v_gene: TRBV29-1
CDR3aa: CASSPYSGAASYEQYF; CDR3nt: TGTGCCAGCAGCCCTTACAGCGGGGCAGCTTCCTACGAGCAGTACTTC; j_gene: TRBJ2-7; d_gene: TRBD2; abundance: once; v_gene: TRBV9
CDR3aa: CASAPGQGLDTQYF; CDR3nt: TGCGCCAGCGCCCCGGGACAGGGCTTAGATACGCAGTATTTT; j_gene: TRBJ2-3; d_gene: TRBD1; abundance: -; v_gene: TRBV5-1
CDR3aa: CASRGVPSRLSYEQYF; CDR3nt: TGTGCCAGCCGTGGGGTACCCAGCAGGCTCTCCTACGAGCAGTACTTC; j_gene: TRBJ2-7; d_gene: -; abundance: -; v_gene: TRBV2
CDR3aa: CASSYGAGDYEQYF; CDR3nt: TGTGCCAGCAGCTATGGAGCGGGAGACTACGAGCAGTACTTC; j_gene: TRBJ2-7; d_gene: TRBD2; abundance: -; v_gene: TRBV14
CDR3aa: CASSGGQPTYNEQFF; CDR3nt: TGTGCCAGCAGTGGGGGACAGCCGACGTACAATGAGCAGTTCTTC; j_gene: TRBJ2-1; d_gene: TRBD1; abundance: -; v_gene: TRBV28
CDR3aa: CASSQAVGIPEAFF; CDR3nt: TGCGCCAGCAGCCAAGCGGTGGGGATCCCTGAAGCTTTCTTT; j_gene: TRBJ1-1; d_gene: -; abundance: -; v_gene: TRBV4-3
CDR3aa: CASSERVPRRPIETYEQYF; CDR3nt: TGTGCCAGCAGTGAACGAGTTCCGCGGCGGCCGATCGAGACCTACGAGCAGTACTTC; j_gene: TRBJ2-7; d_gene: -; abundance: -; v_gene: TRBV2
CDR3aa: CASQDEGASAGYEQYF; CDR3nt: TGCGCCAGCCAGGACGAGGGCGCTTCCGCGGGCTACGAGCAGTACTTC; j_gene: TRBJ2-7; d_gene: -; abundance: -; v_gene: TRBV5-1
CDR3aa: CASSVGTGGNTQYF; CDR3nt: TGTGCCAGCAGCGTAGGGACAGGGGGAAATACGCAGTATTTT; j_gene: TRBJ2-3; d_gene: TRBD1; abundance: -; v_gene: TRBV9
CDR3aa: CASSQAPPLNTEAFF; CDR3nt: TGCGCCAGCAGCCAAGCTCCCCCCTTGAACACTGAAGCTTTCTTT; j_gene: TRBJ1-1; d_gene: -; abundance: -; v_gene: TRBV4-3
CDR3aa: CASSDSPVQYF; CDR3nt: TGCGCCAGCAGTGATTCCCCAGTCCAGTACTTC; j_gene: TRBJ2-7; d_gene: -; abundance: -; v_gene: TRBV10-1
CDR3aa: CASSLGQKNYEQYF; CDR3nt: TGTGCCAGCAGTCTCGGACAGAAGAACTACGAGCAGTACTTC; j_gene: TRBJ2-7; d_gene: -; abundance: -; v_gene: TRBV6-5
CDR3aa: CASSLSAGTHEQFF; CDR3nt: TGTGCCAGCAGCTTATCGGCGGGCACACATGAGCAGTTCTTC; j_gene: TRBJ2-1; d_gene: -; abundance: -; v_gene: TRBV7-3
CDR3aa: CASSFSRPLLNTEAFF; CDR3nt: TGTGCCAGCAGCTTTTCCAGACCTCTATTGAACACTGAAGCTTTCTTT; j_gene: TRBJ1-1; d_gene: -; abundance: -; v_gene: TRBV5-6